This TCR beta chain was obtained from a study of radiotherapy plus CTLA-4 blockade in lung cancer. The method was immunoSEQ multiplex PCR; TCRdb's version includes in-frame clones alone and lacks a portion of them. The sample yields around 90,000 clones, about 80% seen once. Focal radiation was given together with CTLA-4 blockade (ipilimumab) to patients with chemo-refractory metastatic non-small-cell lung cancer. Study-wide findings and caveats: Expansion in blood of tumor-derived TCR clones was seen after radiotherapy plus ipilimumab. Among reported predictors of response, early blood T cell clone dynamics with interferon-beta performed best.

The length of the CDR3 is 14 residues. Germline V gene lookup returns CDR1 PRHDT and CDR2 FYEKMQ (reference sequence). Trimming removed 5 bases from V and 1 base from J, with 11 bases in between. To note about this clone: What it binds is unknown.

The rearrangement links TRBV13 to TRBJ1-1; a weak D match, TRBD1 (5 bases). The sequenced sample was peripheral blood, obtained from a patient treated with radiotherapy plus ipilimumab. The sequence was obtained from a human donor with non-small cell lung cancer that progressed on radiotherapy plus ipilimumab. Written as DNA, the CDR3 is TGTGCCAGCAGCATAGCCGGGGGGAACACTGAAGCTTTCTTT. This codes for CASSIAGGNTEAFF. Using reference TRBV13 and TRBJ1-1 for the parts outside the CDR3, the full variable domain is AAGVIQSPRHLIKEKRETATLKCYPIPRHDTVYWYQQGPGQDPQFLISFYEKMQSDKGSIPDRFSAQQFSDYHSELNMSSLELGDSALYFCASSIAGGNTEAFFGQGTRLTVV.